The present TCR beta chain was sequenced within a study of blood T cell repertoires in COVID-19. The overall study: The United States, Italy and Spain provided the acute and convalescent COVID-19 samples. The analysed material was cDNA or gDNA that came from T cells, B-cell-depleted T cells, or PBMCs.

During active infection, Seattle patients enrolled and were then monitored through disease. Germline assignment: CDR1 SGHAT and CDR2 FQNNGV. There are 16 residues in the CDR3. V was trimmed by 5 bases and J by 5 bases, leaving 19 bases between them. Original data processing: Estimation of nucleated cell counts relied on the amplification of reference gene primers. Measured with immunoSEQ multiplex PCR; TCRdb has only the in-frame clones, and not every one. Clonal size and the V and J genes are those of that table, whereas D and trimming came from the DNA. The sample contains over 200,000 clones, 75% to 85% of which appear only once.

The sequencing input was peripheral blood. The TCR comes from a woman aged 25 to 39 with COVID-19, enrolled during active disease. This chain uses TRBV11-2 with TRBJ2-1; TRBD2 is a possible D gene (5 bases). For the CDR3, the DNA is TGTGCCAGCAGCCCAGACGCTAGCCCGCTTAACAATGAGCAGTTCTTC. Protein sequence: CASSPDASPLNNEQFF. Supplemented by reference TRBV11-2 and TRBJ2-1, the full variable domain reads EAGVAQSPRYKIIEKRQSVAFWCNPISGHATLYWYQQILGQGPKLLIQFQNNGVVDDSQLPKDRFSAERLKGVDSTLKIQPAKLEDSAVYLCASSPDASPLNNEQFFGPGTRLTVL.